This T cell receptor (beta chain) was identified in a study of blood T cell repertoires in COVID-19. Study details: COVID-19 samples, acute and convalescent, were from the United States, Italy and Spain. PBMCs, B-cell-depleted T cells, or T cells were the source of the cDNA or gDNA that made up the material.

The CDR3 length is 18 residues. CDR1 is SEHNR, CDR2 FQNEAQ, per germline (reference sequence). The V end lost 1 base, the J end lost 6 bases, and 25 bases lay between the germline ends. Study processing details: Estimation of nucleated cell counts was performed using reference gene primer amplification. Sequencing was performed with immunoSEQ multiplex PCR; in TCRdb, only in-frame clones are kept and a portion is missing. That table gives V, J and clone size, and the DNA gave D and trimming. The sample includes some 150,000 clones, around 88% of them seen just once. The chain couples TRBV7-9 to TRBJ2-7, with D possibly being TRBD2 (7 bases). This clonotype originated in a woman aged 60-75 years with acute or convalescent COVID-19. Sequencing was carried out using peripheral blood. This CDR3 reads CASSLGGGAGPQKSEQYF. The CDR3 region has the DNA TGTGCCAGCAGCTTAGGAGGGGGGGCGGGCCCCCAAAAATCCGAGCAGTACTTC. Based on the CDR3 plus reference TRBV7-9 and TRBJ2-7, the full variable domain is DTGVSQNPRHKITKRGQNVTFRCDPISEHNRLYWYRQTLGQGPEFLTYFQNEAQLEKSRLLSDRFSAERPKGSFSTLEIQRTEQGDSAMYLCASSLGGGAGPQKSEQYFGPGTRLTVT.